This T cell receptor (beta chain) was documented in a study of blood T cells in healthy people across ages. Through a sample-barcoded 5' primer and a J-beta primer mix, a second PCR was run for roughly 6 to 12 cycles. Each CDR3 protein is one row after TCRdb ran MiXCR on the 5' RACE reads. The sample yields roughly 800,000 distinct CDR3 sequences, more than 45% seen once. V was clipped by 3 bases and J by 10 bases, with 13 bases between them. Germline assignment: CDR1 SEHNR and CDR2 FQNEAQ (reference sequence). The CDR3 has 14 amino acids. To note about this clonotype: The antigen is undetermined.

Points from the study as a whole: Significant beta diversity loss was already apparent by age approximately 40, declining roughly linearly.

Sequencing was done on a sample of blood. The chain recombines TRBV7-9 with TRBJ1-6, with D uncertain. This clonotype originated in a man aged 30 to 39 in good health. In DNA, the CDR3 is TGTGCCAGCAGCTTGCGGAGGGAAATGTCACCCCTCCACTTT. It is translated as CASSLRREMSPLHF.